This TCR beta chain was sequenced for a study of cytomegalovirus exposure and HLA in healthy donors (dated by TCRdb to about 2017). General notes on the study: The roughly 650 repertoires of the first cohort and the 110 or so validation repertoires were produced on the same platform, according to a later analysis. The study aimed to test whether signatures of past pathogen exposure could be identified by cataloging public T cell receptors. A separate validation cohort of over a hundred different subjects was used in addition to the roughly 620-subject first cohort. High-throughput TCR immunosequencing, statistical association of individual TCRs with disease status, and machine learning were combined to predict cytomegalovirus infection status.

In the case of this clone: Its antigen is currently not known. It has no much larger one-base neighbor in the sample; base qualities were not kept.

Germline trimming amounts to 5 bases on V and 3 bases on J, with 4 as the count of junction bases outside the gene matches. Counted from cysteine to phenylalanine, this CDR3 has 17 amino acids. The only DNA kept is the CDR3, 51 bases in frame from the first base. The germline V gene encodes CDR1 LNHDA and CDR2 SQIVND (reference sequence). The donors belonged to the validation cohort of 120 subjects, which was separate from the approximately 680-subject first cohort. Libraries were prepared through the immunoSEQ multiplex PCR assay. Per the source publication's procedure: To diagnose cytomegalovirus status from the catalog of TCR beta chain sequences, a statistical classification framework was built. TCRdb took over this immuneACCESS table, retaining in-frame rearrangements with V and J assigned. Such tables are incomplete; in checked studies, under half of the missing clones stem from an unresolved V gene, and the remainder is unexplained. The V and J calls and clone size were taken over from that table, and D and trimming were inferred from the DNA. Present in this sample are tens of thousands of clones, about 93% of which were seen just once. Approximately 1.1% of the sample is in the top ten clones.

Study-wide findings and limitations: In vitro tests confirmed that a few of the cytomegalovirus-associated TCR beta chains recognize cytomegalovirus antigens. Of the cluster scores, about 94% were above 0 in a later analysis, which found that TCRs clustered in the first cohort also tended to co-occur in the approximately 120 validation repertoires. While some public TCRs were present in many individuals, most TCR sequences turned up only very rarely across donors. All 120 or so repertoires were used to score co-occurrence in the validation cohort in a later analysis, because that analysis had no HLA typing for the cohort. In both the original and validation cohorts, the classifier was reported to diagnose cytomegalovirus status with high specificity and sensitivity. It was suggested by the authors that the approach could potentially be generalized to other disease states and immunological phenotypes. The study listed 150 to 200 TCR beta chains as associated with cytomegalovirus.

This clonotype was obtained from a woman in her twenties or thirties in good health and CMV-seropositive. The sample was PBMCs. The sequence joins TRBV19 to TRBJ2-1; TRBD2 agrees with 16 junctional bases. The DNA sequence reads TGTGCCAGTAGTTGGGGACTAGCGGGAGGGTTCTACAATGAGCAGTTCTTC. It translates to CASSWGLAGGFYNEQFF. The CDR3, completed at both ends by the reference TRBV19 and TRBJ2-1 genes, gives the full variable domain DGGITQSPKYLFRKEGQNVTLSCEQNLNHDAMYWYRQDPGQGLRLIYYSQIVNDFQKGDIAEGYSVSREKKESFPLTVTSAQKNPTAFYLCASSWGLAGGFYNEQFFGPGTRLTVL.